This section outlines one TCR beta chain sequence together with its context. It lacks a known antigen. Per-base quality was not reported, and no clone a single base away is much larger than it. The data are from a study of blood T cells in healthy people across ages (dated by TCRdb to between 2014 and 2017). For context, the study as a whole: Template switching captured roughly one uniquely barcoded TCR beta cDNA molecule per two T cells in model experiments. To track age-related changes in TCR beta repertoire diversity, the study relied on deep sequencing normalized with unique cDNA molecular identifiers. The donors were divided into four age groups: young (average around 16 years), middle-aged (under 40), aged (approximately 62) and long-lived (roughly 88). Two additional independent replicas of 1 million unique cDNA reads from the same blood draw were analyzed for two donors (one aged 18 to 30 and one aged 80 or older). The full study reports these points: As age increased, observed TCR beta diversity per million T cells dropped in a roughly linear way, and a significant reduction was already evident by age 40. Because donor CMV infection status was unknown, age-related changes in expanded clonotypes were potentially confounded. A strong correlation was found between observed TCR beta diversity and the percentage of naive T cells measured by flow cytometry. The long-lived group showed more naive CD4+ T cells, fewer expanded clones and increased TCR diversity than the aged group, suggesting age selection. Bulk unsorted PBMC profiling prevented conclusive comparison of naive and antigen-experienced compartments. Estimates of total diversity based on one million sequenced T cells were considered lower bounds and underestimates.

The roughly 37 donors, aged roughly 6 to 100 years, were systemically healthy Caucasian individuals from Russia. About 10 milliliters of peripheral blood were collected from each donor into EDTA-treated Vacutainer tubes. Ficoll-Paque density-gradient centrifugation was used to isolate PBMCs, with at least 6.5 million per sample. Total RNA, at least 6 micrograms per sample, was extracted from PBMCs with Trizol reagent. For every donor, flow cytometry on a PBMC aliquot measured the percentage of naive CD45RAhigh/CD27high T cells. For CDR1 and CDR2, the germline V gene lists SGHTA and FQGNSA. V is pruned by 1 base and J by 2 bases, leaving 3 bases of the junction without a gene match. CDR3 length: 15 amino acids, cysteine to phenylalanine. Only the CDR3 region is kept as DNA, spanning 45 bases read in frame from base 1. Library construction relied on 5' RACE. The instrument was an Illumina HiSeq 2500. A second PCR of about 7 to 12 cycles was performed with a sample-barcoded 5' primer and a J-beta primer mix. A unique molecular identifier was introduced onto each TCR beta cDNA molecule by a template-switch 5' adaptor carrying 12 random nucleotides. Each sample yielded at least 3 million CDR3-containing paired-end reads. All of the RNA was converted into first-strand cDNA using the Mint cDNA synthesis kit, with a TRBC-specific oligonucleotide serving as the primer. After uracil-DNA glycosylase treatment, a first 18-cycle PCR used universal primers M1SS and BC2_uni_R on all cDNA. From the authors' description of their analysis: Normalization of each sample was performed by random selection of 1 million high-quality reads, each carrying a distinct molecular identifier. Instead of being binned into consensus sequences, reads with shared molecular identifiers were discarded. MiTCR, set to a Q25 quality threshold and the strictest error-elimination algorithm, was used for CDR3 identification, clonotype clustering and error correction. A nonparametric unseen species model with Euler transformation was used to estimate a lower bound on total TCR beta diversity. The raw public data were reprocessed by TCRdb itself: fastp quality trimming at Q25, MiXCR clonotype calling, in-frame beta chains only. A single entry per CDR3 protein holds the most common genes and DNA from its merged rows. These V and J calls rely on TCRdb rather than the paper's analysis. This sample gives some 800,000 distinct CDR3 sequences in total; approximately 25% of them show up just once. The ten largest clones represent roughly 3.5% of the sample.

A further study also used this sample, focusing on T cells of mothers and their children. As that second paper reports: Nine systemically healthy Caucasian individuals served as donors, namely three mothers together with their six children. cDNA synthesis used all of the extracted RNA, with roughly 1.5 ug of RNA in each 15 ul reaction. In the second PCR, the M1S primer added sample barcodes and 2-4 random nucleotides. Over 8.5 million TCR beta CDR3 reads were obtained for each mother, and 2.5 million to 3 million reads were obtained for each child. In both related and unrelated pairs, thymic selection shapes the output of TCR recombination in a similar way, with inherited differences having only a minor effect. Normalized repertoire overlap was always found to be slightly, but never significantly, higher in related mother-child pairs than in unrelated mother-child pairs. With a sensitivity of about 100 clones per million clonotypes, no persistent microchimeric T cell clones were detected. In the study, deep NGS was used to compare the TCR beta repertoires of mothers and children, and features distinguishing related mother-child pairs from unrelated individuals were sought. Mothers averaged around 40 +/- 4 years of age and children averaged about 10 +/- 4 years. After adapter ligation with NEBNext reagents, the libraries were sequenced on Illumina HiSeq 2000 with 100+100 nt paired-end reads. To avoid cross-contamination, the mother libraries and the child libraries were prepared a month apart and sequenced in separate runs. For each donor, between roughly 500,000 and 2,100,000 distinct TCR beta clonotypes were identified. Naive TCR beta clonotypes were estimated from low-frequency clonotypes matched to each donor's FACS-determined naive share, without sorting.

Input material: blood. Rearrangement joined TRBV7-2 to TRBJ1-2, with TRBD1 matching 8 junction bases. This TCR came from a boy younger than 18 in good health. The DNA reads as follows: TGTGCCAGCAGCTTAGTCCGGACAGGGAACTATGGCTACACCTTC. This is translated as CASSLVRTGNYGYTF.